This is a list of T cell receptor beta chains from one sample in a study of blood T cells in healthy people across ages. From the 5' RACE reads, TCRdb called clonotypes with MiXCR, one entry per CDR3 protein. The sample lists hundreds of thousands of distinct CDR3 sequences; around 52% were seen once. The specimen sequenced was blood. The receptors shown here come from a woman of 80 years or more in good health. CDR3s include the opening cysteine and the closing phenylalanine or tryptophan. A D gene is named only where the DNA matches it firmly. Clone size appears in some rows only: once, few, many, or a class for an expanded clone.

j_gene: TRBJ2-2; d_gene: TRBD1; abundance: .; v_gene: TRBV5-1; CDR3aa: CASRPGTGFTGELFF; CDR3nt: TGCGCCAGCAGACCCGGGACAGGGTTCACCGGGGAGCTGTTTTTT
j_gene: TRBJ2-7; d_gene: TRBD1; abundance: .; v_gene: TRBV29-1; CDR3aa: CSVEGGQGYEQYF; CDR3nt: TGCAGCGTTGAAGGCGGACAGGGGTACGAGCAGTACTTC
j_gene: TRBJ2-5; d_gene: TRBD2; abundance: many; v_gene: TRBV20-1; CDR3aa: CSAPGLAGVGVETQYF; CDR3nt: TGCAGTGCGCCGGGACTAGCGGGAGTAGGAGTAGAGACCCAGTACTTC
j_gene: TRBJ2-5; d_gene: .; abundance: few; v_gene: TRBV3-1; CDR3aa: CASSRGDSNQVQYF; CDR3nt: TGTGCCAGCAGCCGTGGGGACTCCAATCAGGTGCAGTACTTC
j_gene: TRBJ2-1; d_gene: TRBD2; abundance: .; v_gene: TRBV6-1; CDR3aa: CASRGGAKREGYEQFF; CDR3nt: TGTGCCAGCAGGGGGGGGGCTAAGCGGGAGGGGTATGAGCAGTTCTTC
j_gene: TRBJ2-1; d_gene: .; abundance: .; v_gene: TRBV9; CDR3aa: CASSVGGGSPSSYNEQFF; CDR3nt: TGTGCCAGCAGCGTAGGGGGAGGTAGCCCGAGCTCCTACAATGAGCAGTTCTTC
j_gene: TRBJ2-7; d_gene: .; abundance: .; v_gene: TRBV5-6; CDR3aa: CASSTFLGSYEQYF; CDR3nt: TGTGCCAGCAGCACGTTCTTAGGCTCCTACGAGCAGTACTTC
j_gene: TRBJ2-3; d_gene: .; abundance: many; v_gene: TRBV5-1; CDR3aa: CASSFGPSPTDTQYF; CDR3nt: TGCGCCAGCAGCTTCGGACCCAGCCCCACAGATACGCAGTATTTT
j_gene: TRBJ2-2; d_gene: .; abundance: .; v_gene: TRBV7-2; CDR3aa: CASSLVATNTGELFF; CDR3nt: TGTGCCAGCAGCTTAGTCGCCACCAACACCGGGGAGCTGTTTTTT
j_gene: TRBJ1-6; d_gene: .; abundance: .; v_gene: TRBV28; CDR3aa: CASSTTEAAYNSPLHF; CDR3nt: TGTGCCAGCAGTACGACAGAAGCGGCCTATAATTCACCCCTCCACTTT
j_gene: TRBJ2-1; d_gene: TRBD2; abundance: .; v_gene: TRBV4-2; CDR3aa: CASSQEEGTSGNEQFF; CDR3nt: TGTGCCAGCAGCCAAGAAGAGGGGACTAGCGGCAATGAGCAGTTCTTC
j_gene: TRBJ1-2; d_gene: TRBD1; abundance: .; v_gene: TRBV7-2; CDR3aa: CASSRGTGPYGYTF; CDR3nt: TGTGCCAGCAGCCGCGGGACAGGGCCCTATGGCTACACCTTC
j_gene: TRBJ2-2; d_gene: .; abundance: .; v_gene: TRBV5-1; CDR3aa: CASSFTNTMGGELFF; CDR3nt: TGCGCCAGCAGCTTTACCAACACTATGGGCGGGGAGCTGTTTTTT
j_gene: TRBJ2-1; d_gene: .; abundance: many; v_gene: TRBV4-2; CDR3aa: CASSQDQGGPLGQFF; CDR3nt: TGTGCCAGCAGCCAAGATCAGGGGGGGCCTTTGGGGCAGTTCTTC
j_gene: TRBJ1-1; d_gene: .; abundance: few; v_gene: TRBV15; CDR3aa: CATSRGGAYPYEAFF; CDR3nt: TGTGCCACCAGCAGAGGGGGGGCCTACCCCTATGAAGCTTTCTTT
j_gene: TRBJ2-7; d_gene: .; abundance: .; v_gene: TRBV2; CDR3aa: CASRSQRYEQYF; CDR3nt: TGTGCCAGCAGGTCTCAGCGCTACGAGCAGTACTTC
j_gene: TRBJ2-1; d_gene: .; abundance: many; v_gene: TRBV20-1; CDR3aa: CSASMISSPERQFF; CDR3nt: TGCAGTGCTAGTATGATCTCCTCCCCAGAAAGGCAGTTCTTC
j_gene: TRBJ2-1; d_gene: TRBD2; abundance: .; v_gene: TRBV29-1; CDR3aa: CSVGPSGGYNEQFF; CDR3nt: TGCAGCGTTGGGCCTAGCGGGGGGTACAATGAGCAGTTCTTC
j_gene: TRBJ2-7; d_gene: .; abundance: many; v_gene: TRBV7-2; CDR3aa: CASRRIEVARAYEQYF; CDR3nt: TGTGCCAGCAGAAGGATTGAAGTAGCGAGAGCCTACGAGCAGTACTTC
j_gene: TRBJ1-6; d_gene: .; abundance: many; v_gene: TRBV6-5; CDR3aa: CASSYSDSADNSPLHF; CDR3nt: TGTGCCAGCAGTTACTCCGACAGTGCTGATAATTCACCCCTCCACTTT